The TCR beta chain described here comes from a study of blood T cell repertoires in COVID-19. The overall study: PBMCs, B-cell-depleted T cells, or T cells provided the cDNA or gDNA that made up the material.

Trimming took off 10 bases at V and 5 bases at J, with 9 bases between the two ends. This CDR3 is built from 10 residues. CDR1 is SGHKS, CDR2 YYEKEE, per germline (reference sequence). Everyone who took part was about 18 to 89 years old, and they came from 20 to 25 US areas. Allocation to cohorts depended on clinical history reported by the participants. Someone with COVID-19 had been met by exposed participants within 2 weeks before study entry. Sequenced by immunoSEQ multiplex PCR; TCRdb stores in-frame clones only, minus some. The sample contains around 400,000 clones, approximately 89% of which appear only once.

What was sequenced was PBMCs or T cells enriched from blood (not recorded which). The sequence was obtained from a woman in her thirties or forties who had been exposed to COVID-19. This chain links TRBV5-5 with TRBJ1-1, with TRBD1 as a possible D gene (6 bases). Here the CDR3 reads CAEGGTEAFF. CDR3 sequence (DNA): TGTGCCGAGGGGGGGACTGAAGCTTTCTTT.